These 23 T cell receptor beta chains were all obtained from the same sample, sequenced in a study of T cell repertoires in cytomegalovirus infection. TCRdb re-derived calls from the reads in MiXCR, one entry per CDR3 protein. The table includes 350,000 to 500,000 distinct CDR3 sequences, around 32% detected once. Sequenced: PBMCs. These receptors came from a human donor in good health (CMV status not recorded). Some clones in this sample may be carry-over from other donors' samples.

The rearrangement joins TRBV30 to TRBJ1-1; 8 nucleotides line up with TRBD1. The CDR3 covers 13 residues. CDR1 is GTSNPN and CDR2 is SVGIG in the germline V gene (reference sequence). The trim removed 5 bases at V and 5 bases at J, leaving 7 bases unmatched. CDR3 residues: CAWLRTGKTEAFF. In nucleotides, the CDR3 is TGTGCCTGGCTTAGGACAGGGAAGACTGAAGCTTTCTTT.

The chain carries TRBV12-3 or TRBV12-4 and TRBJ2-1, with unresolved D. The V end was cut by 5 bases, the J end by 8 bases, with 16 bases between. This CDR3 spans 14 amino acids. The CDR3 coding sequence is TGTGCCAGCAGTCCCCGGGCCCGAACTTATGAGCAGTTCTTC. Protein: CASSPRARTYEQFF.

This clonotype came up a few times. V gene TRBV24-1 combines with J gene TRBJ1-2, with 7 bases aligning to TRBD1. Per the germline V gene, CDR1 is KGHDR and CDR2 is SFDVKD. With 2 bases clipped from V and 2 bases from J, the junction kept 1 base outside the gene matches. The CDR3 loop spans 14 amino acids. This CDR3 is CATSDWDSNYGYTF. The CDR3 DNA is TGTGCCACCAGTGATTGGGACAGCAACTATGGCTACACCTTC.

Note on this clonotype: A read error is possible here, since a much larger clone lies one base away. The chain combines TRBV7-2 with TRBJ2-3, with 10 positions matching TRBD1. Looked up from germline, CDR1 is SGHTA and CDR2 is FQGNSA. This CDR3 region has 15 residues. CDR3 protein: CASSADRGRTDTRYF. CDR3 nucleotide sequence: TGTGCCAGCAGCGCCGACAGGGGGCGGACAGATACGCGGTATTTT.

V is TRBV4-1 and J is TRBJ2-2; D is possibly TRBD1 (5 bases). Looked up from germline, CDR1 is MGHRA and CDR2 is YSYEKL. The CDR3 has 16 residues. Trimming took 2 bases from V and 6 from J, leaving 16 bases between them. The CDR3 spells CASSQPQGTDAGELFF. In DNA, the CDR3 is TGCGCCAGCAGCCAACCCCAGGGAACGGACGCCGGGGAGCTGTTTTTT.

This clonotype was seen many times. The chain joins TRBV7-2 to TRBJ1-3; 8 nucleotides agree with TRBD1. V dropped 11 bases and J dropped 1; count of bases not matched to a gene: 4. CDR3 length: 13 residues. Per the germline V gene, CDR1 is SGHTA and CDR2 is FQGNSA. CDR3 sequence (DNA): TGTGCCTCACAGGGGGAGTCTGGAAACACCATATATTTT. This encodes CASQGESGNTIYF.

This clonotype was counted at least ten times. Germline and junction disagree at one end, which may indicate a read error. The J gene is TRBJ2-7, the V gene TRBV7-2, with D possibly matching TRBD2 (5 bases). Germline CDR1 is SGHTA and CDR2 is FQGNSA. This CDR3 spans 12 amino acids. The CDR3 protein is CASSLANYEQYF. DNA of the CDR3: TGTGCCAGCAGCCTAGCCAATTACGAGCAGTACTTC. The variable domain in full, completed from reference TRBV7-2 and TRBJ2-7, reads GAGVSQSPSNKVTEKGKDVELRCDPISGHTALYWYRQSLGQGLEFLIYFQGNSAPDKSGLPSDRFSAERTGGSVSTLTIQRTQQEDSAVYLCASSLANYEQYFGPGTRLTVT.

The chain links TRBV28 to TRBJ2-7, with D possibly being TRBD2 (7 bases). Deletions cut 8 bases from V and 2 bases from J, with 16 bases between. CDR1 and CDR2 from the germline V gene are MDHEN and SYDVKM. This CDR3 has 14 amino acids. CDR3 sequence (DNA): TGTGCCAGCGGGGAGGGGGGGGCGGCCTACGAGCAGTACTTC. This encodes CASGEGGAAYEQYF.

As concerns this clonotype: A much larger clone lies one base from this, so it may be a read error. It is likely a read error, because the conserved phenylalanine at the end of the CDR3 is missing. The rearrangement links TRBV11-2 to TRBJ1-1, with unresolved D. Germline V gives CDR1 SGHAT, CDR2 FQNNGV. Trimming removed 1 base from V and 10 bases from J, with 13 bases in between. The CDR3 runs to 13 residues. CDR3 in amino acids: CASSLVAGEPAFL. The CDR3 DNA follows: TGTGCCAGCAGCTTAGTGGCTGGGGAACCAGCTTTCTTG.

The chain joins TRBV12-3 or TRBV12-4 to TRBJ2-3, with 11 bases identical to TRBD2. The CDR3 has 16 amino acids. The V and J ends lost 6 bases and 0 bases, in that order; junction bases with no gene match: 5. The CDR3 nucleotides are TGTGCCAGCAGCGTGACTAGCGGGGCTAGCACAGATACGCAGTATTTT. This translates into CASSVTSGASTDTQYF.

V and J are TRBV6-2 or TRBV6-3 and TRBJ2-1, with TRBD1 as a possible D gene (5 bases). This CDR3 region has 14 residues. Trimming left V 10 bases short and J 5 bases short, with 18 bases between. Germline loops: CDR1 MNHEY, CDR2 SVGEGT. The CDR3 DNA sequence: TGTGCCACCGCAGGGATACCTCTTCACAATGAGCAGTTCTTC. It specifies CATAGIPLHNEQFF.

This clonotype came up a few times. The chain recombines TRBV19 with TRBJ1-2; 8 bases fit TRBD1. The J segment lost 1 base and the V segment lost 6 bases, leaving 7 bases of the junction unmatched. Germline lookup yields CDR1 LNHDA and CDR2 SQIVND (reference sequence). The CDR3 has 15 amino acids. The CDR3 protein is CASSLRDRSNYGYTF. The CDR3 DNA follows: TGTGCCAGTAGCCTCCGGGACAGGAGTAACTATGGCTACACCTTC.

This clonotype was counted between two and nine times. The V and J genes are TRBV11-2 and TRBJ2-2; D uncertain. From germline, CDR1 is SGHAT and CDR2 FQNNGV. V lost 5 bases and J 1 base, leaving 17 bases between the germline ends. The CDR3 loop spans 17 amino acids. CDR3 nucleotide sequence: TGTGCCAGCAGCACGGACCGCGGATGGGGGAACACCGGGGAGCTGTTTTTT. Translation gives CASSTDRGWGNTGELFF.

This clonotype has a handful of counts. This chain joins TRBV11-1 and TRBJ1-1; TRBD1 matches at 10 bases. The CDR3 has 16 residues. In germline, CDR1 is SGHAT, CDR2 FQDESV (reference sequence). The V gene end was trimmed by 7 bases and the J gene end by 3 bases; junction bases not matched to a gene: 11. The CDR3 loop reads CASTNQGQGVYTEAFF. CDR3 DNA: TGTGCCAGCACCAACCAAGGACAGGGGGTATACACTGAAGCTTTCTTT.

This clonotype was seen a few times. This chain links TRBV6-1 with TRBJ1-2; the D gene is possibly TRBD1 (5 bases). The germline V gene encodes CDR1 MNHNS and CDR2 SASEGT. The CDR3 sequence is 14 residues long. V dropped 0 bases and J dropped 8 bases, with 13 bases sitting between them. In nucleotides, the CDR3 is TGTGCCAGCAGTGAAGCGAGAGGGGCAGGGGGCTACACCTTC. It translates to CASSEARGAGGYTF.

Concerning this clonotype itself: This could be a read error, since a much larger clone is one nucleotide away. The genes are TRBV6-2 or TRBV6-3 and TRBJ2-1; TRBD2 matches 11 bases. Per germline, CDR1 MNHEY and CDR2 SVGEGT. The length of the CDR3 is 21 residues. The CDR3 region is CASSYQTAGTSGESSYIEQFF. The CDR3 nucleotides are TGTGCCAGCAGTTATCAAACCGCCGGGACTAGCGGTGAAAGCTCCTACATTGAGCAGTTCTTC.

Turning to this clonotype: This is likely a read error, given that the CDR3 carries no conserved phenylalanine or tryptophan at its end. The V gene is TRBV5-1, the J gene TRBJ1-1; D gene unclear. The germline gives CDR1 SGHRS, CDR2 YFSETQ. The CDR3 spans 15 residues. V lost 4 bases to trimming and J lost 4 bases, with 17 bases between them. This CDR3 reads CASSPQARGSTEAFC. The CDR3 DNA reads TGCGCCAGCAGCCCCCAAGCCCGGGGTTCCACTGAAGCTTTCTGT.

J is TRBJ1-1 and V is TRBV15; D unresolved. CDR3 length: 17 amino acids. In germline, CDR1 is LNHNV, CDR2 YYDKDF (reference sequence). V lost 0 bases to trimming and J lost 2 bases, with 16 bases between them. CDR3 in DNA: TGTGCCACCAGCAGAGATAAGTGGGTTTCTCCCAACACTGAAGCTTTCTTT. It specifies CATSRDKWVSPNTEAFF.

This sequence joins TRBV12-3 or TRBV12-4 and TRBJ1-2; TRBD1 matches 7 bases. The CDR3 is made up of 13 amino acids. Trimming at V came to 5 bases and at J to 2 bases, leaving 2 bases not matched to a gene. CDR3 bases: TGTGCCAGCAGTGGGACAGCCAACTATGGCTACACCTTC. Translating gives CASSGTANYGYTF.

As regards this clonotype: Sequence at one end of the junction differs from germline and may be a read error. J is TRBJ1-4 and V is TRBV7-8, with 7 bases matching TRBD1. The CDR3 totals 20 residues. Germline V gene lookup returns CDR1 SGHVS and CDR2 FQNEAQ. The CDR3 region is CASSFLRGHVNNPNSEKLFW. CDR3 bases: TGTGCCAGCAGCTTTTTAAGGGGGCACGTCAATAATCCCAATAGTGAAAAACTGTTTTGG.

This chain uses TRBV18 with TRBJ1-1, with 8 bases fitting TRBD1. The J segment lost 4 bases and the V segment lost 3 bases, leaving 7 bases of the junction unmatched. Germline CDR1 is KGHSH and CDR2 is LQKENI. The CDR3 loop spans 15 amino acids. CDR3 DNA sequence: TGTGCCAGCTCACCCCAGGGACAGGTTTTCACTGAAGCTTTCTTT. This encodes CASSPQGQVFTEAFF.

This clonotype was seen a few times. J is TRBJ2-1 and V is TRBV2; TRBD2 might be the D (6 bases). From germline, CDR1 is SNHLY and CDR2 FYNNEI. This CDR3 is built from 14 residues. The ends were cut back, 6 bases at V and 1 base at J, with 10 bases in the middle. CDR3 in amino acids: CASRVRGSYNEQFF. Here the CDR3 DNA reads TGTGCCAGCAGAGTGCGGGGTTCCTACAATGAGCAGTTCTTC. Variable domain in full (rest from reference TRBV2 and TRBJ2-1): EPEVTQTPSHQVTQMGQEVILRCVPISNHLYFYWYRQILGQKVEFLVSFYNNEISEKSEIFDDQFSVERPDGSNFTLKIRSTKLEDSAMYFCASRVRGSYNEQFFGPGTRLTVL.

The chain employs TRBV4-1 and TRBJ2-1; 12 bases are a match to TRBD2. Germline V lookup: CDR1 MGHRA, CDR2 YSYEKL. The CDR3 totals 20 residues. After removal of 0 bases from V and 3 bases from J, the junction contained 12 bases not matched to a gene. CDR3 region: CASSQEAGLAGQSSYNEQFF. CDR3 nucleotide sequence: TGCGCCAGCAGCCAAGAGGCGGGACTAGCGGGCCAGAGCAGCTACAATGAGCAGTTCTTC.